Each of the 32 T cell receptor beta chains below was sequenced from the same sample in a study of blood T cell repertoires in COVID-19. Libraries were prepared by immunoSEQ multiplex PCR; TCRdb keeps only in-frame clonotypes and omits some of them. The repertoire holds around 68,000 clones, with approximately 85% as singletons. Sequences were obtained from peripheral blood. The receptors were sampled from a human donor in a cohort sampled during active COVID-19.

This clone came up once. The chain carries TRBV6-5 and TRBJ2-5, with 8 nucleotides matching TRBD1. J was trimmed by 3 bases and V by 0 bases; bases with no gene match: 6. This CDR3 comprises 16 residues. Germline values: CDR1 MNHEY, CDR2 SVGAGI. The CDR3 sequence: CASSYSIGQGKETQYF. CDR3 sequence (DNA): TGTGCCAGCAGTTACTCTATAGGACAGGGAAAAGAGACCCAGTACTTC.

The V call is TRBV5-1, the J call TRBJ2-5, with D unclear. Germline values: CDR1 SGHRS, CDR2 YFSETQ. The CDR3 extends over 12 amino acids. V was pared by 0 bases and J by 5 bases, with 5 bases between. The CDR3 DNA sequence: TGCGCCAGCAGCTTGGCCGGGGAGACCCAGTACTTC. Protein product: CASSLAGETQYF.

The CDR3 DNA follows: TGTGCCAGCAGGGGGGGACAGAGCTCCTACGAGCAGTACGTC. Protein: CASRGGQSSYEQYV. The V and J genes are TRBV5-6 and TRBJ2-7; TRBD1 might be the D (7 bases). V dropped 5 bases and J dropped 0 bases, with 12 bases sitting between them. This CDR3 is built from 14 residues. Looked up from germline, CDR1 is SGHDT and CDR2 is YYEEEE.

The J gene is TRBJ1-3, the V gene TRBV19; no firm D call. The CDR3 runs to 17 residues. Between the trimmed V and J ends, which lost 1 base and 0 bases, there was a span of 13 bases. Germline V lookup: CDR1 LNHDA, CDR2 SQIVND (reference sequence). CDR3 amino acids: CASSIVAGRISGNTIYF. Written as DNA, the CDR3 is TGTGCCAGTAGTATAGTAGCCGGCCGGATCTCTGGAAACACCATATATTTT.

This clone appeared a few times. The chain uses TRBV9 and TRBJ2-1; weak D call: TRBD2 (6 bases). With 3 bases removed from V and 5 bases from J, the gap between germline ends came to 12 bases. CDR1 and CDR2 (germline): SGDLS, YYNGEE. CDR3 length: 14 residues. Here the CDR3 reads CASSGAGPHNEQFF. The DNA for the CDR3 is TGTGCCAGCAGCGGGGCGGGACCTCACAATGAGCAGTTCTTC.

J is TRBJ1-6 and V is TRBV21-1; the tabulated D call, TRBD1, remains unverified against the DNA. TRBV21-1 is noted as a pseudogene. This CDR3 comprises 14 residues. The CDR3: CARPQSSYNSPLHF. In nucleotides, the CDR3 is TGTGCCAGACCACAGAGCTCCTATAATTCACCCCTCCACTTT.

The chain employs TRBV5-6 and TRBJ2-7, with D unclear. Germline CDR1 is SGHDT and CDR2 is YYEEEE. V gave up 0 bases and J gave up 2 bases, with 9 bases separating them. The CDR3 sequence is 14 residues long. CDR3 nucleotides: TGTGCCAGCAGCTTGGCCGGTGGTACCTACGAGCAGTACGTC. Translating it yields CASSLAGGTYEQYV.

V is TRBV5-1 and J is TRBJ2-2; 10 nucleotides line up with TRBD1. The CDR3 is made up of 15 amino acids. The junction had 7 bases not matched to a gene; V was cut back by 4 bases and J by 7 bases. The germline gives CDR1 SGHRS, CDR2 YFSETQ. The CDR3 DNA sequence: TGCGCCAGCAGCAGTCCGGGACAGGGGAACGGGGAGCTGTTTTTT. This encodes CASSSPGQGNGELFF. The full variable domain, completed using reference TRBV5-1 and TRBJ2-2, is KAGVTQTPRYLIKTRGQQVTLSCSPISGHRSVSWYQQTPGQGLQFLFEYFSETQRNKGNFPGRFSGRQFSNSRSEMNVSTLELGDSALYLCASSSPGQGNGELFFGEGSRLTVL.

The chain employs TRBV20-1 and TRBJ2-7; the D is unclear. The CDR3 extends over 9 amino acids. V lost 6 bases and J 4 bases, leaving 4 bases between the germline ends. CDR1 is DFQATT, CDR2 SNEGSKA, per germline (reference sequence). The CDR3 bases are TGCAGTGCCAATTACGAGCAGTACGTC. This codes for CSANYEQYV.

Here the CDR3 DNA reads TGTGCCAGCAGTTCAGGGGGGACCCGGCTTGATGAGCAGTTCTTC. Translating it yields CASSSGGTRLDEQFF. The V call is TRBV6-2 or TRBV6-3, the J call TRBJ2-1, with TRBD1 as a possible D gene (7 bases). V gave up 4 bases and J gave up 8 bases, with 18 bases separating them. The CDR3 covers 15 residues. Looked up from germline, CDR1 is MNHEY and CDR2 is SVGEGT.

The CDR3 DNA is TGTGCCAGCAGTTACCTTGACAGGCCTGGGGCCAACGTCCTGACTTTC. This codes for CASSYLDRPGANVLTF. This chain uses TRBV6-6 with TRBJ2-6, with D possibly being TRBD1 (6 bases). The germline CDR1 and CDR2 sequences are MNHNY and SVGAGI (reference sequence). The V and J ends lost 2 bases and 2 bases respectively, with 10 bases between them. CDR3 size: 16 residues.

In regard to this clone: A much larger clone is a single base away; this may be a read error. The chain couples TRBV7-2 to TRBJ2-5; D uncertain. The CDR3 has 11 amino acids. Germline CDR1 is SGHTA and CDR2 is FQGNSA. V was shortened by 3 bases and J by 5 bases, with 4 bases between the two germline ends. CDR3: CASSFRETQYF. The DNA for the CDR3 is TGTGCCAGCAGCTTCCGGGAGACCCAGTACTTC.

The rearrangement uses TRBV15 and TRBJ2-5; D gene uncertain. The V gene lost 4 bases and the J gene lost 4 bases, with 10 bases spanning the gap. From germline, CDR1 is LNHNV and CDR2 YYDKDF (reference sequence). This CDR3 comprises 13 residues. The CDR3 region is CATSIGGRETQYF. CDR3 sequence (DNA): TGTGCCACCAGCATCGGCGGTAGAGAGACCCAGTACTTC.

This clone came up once. This chain connects TRBV6-6 to TRBJ1-2; 8 bases line up with TRBD1. CDR3 length: 14 residues. J lost 4 bases, V lost 6 bases, and 7 bases had no gene match. CDR1 MNHNY and CDR2 SVGAGI come from the germline V gene (reference sequence). CDR3 sequence (DNA): TGTGCCAGCAGAGAGCAGGGGGCCCGCTATGGCTACACCTTC. This codes for CASREQGARYGYTF.

The rearrangement links TRBV18 to TRBJ2-3, with 7 bases matching TRBD2. Germline V gene sequence: CDR1 KGHSH, CDR2 LQKENI. The CDR3 runs to 14 residues. Germline trimming cut 3 bases from V and 3 bases from J; bases unmatched to any gene: 3. CDR3 in amino acids: CASSPSGGTDTQYF. CDR3 coding DNA: TGTGCCAGCTCACCCTCCGGGGGGACAGATACGCAGTATTTT.

This chain links TRBV6-5 with TRBJ1-3, with 7 bases lining up with TRBD1. The V and J ends lost 5 bases and 4 bases, in that order; junction bases with no gene match: 8. The length of the CDR3 is 15 residues. Germline values: CDR1 MNHEY, CDR2 SVGAGI. CDR3 nucleotides: TGTGCCAGCAGTCGTAAGGGACAGCGCGGAAACACCATATATTTT. It codes for CASSRKGQRGNTIYF.

The J gene is TRBJ2-7, the V gene TRBV21-1; TRBD1, the table's D call, lacks a check against the DNA. TRBV21-1 is deemed a pseudogene. The CDR3 loop spans 12 amino acids. DNA of the CDR3: TGTGCCCCCAGACAGGATGTCTACGAGCAGTACTTC. It is translated as CAPRQDVYEQYF.

The rearrangement joins TRBV3-1 (or the pseudogene TRBV3-2) to TRBJ2-2, with 8 bases lining up with TRBD1. CDR1 LGHDT and CDR2 YNNKEL come from the germline V gene (reference sequence). The CDR3 loop spans 14 amino acids. Losses at the gene ends were 5 bases for V and 5 bases for J; bases not matched to a gene: 4. This chain's CDR3 is CASSYRQGTGELFF. As DNA, the CDR3 is TGTGCCAGCAGCTACCGACAGGGGACCGGGGAGCTGTTTTTT.

This sequence joins TRBV7-2 and TRBJ1-5, with D possibly TRBD1 on 5 matching bases. The ends were cut back, 4 bases at V and 4 bases at J, with 11 bases in the middle. This CDR3 has 14 residues. Germline V lookup: CDR1 SGHTA, CDR2 FQGNSA. The CDR3 loop is CASSSGTSNQPQHF. DNA for the CDR3: TGTGCCAGCAGCTCCGGGACTTCAAATCAGCCCCAGCATTTT. Combining the CDR3 with reference TRBV7-2 and TRBJ1-5 gives the whole variable domain GAGVSQSPSNKVTEKGKDVELRCDPISGHTALYWYRQSLGQGLEFLIYFQGNSAPDKSGLPSDRFSAERTGGSVSTLTIQRTQQEDSAVYLCASSSGTSNQPQHFGDGTRLSIL.

The chain couples TRBV11-2 to TRBJ2-3, with 10 bases identical to TRBD2. The junction had 9 bases not matched to a gene; V was cut back by 3 bases and J by 0 bases. The germline gives CDR1 SGHAT, CDR2 FQNNGV. This CDR3 comprises 18 residues. The CDR3 region is CASSLGTSGAPSTDTQYF. In DNA form, the CDR3 reads TGTGCCAGCAGCTTGGGTACTAGCGGGGCTCCTAGCACAGATACGCAGTATTTT.

The V call is TRBV19, the J call TRBJ2-5; a weak D match, TRBD2 (6 bases). With 1 base removed from V and 5 bases from J, the gap between germline ends came to 11 bases. CDR3 length: 14 amino acids. CDR1 is LNHDA, CDR2 SQIVND, per germline (reference sequence). The DNA for the CDR3 is TGTGCCAGTAGTATAGGGAGGGGATGGGAGACCCAGTACTTC. It is translated as CASSIGRGWETQYF.

The gene calls are TRBV13 and TRBJ1-6; the D gene is possibly TRBD1 (6 bases). Germline CDR1 PRHDT, CDR2 FYEKMQ (reference sequence). V was clipped by 5 bases and J by 2 bases, with 10 bases between them. The CDR3 runs 15 residues. This CDR3 reads CASSQGTTYNSPLHF. In DNA, the CDR3 is TGTGCCAGCAGCCAAGGGACAACCTATAATTCACCCCTCCACTTT.

The genes are TRBV5-4 and TRBJ2-3; TRBD2 matches 7 bases. After removal of 0 bases from V and 1 base from J, the junction contained 2 bases not matched to a gene. The CDR3 is 15 residues long. The germline CDR1 and CDR2 sequences are SGHNT and YYREEE (reference sequence). The CDR3 here is CASSLALAGTDTQYF. The DNA for the CDR3 is TGTGCCAGCAGCTTGGCGCTAGCGGGCACAGATACGCAGTATTTT.

V usage is TRBV9 and J usage is TRBJ1-2; D unresolved. CDR1 is SGDLS and CDR2 is YYNGEE in the germline V gene. This CDR3 contains 13 residues. Trimming cost V 3 bases and J 8 bases, with 14 bases left between them. The CDR3 sequence: CASSATWEGGYTF. The CDR3 nucleotides are TGTGCCAGCAGCGCTACCTGGGAGGGCGGCTACACCTTC.

This rearrangement joins TRBV7-8 to TRBJ2-1; D might be TRBD2 (7 bases). The CDR3 consists of 15 residues. Germline V CDR1 and CDR2: SGHVS, FQNEAQ. Trimming took 2 bases from V and 5 from J, leaving 13 bases between them. The CDR3 coding sequence is TGTGCCAGCAGCTTACGTGCGGGGGCACACAATGAGCAGTTCTTC. The encoded protein is CASSLRAGAHNEQFF.

The V gene is TRBV6-4, the J gene TRBJ2-1; 7 nucleotides line up with TRBD1. Trimming removed 6 bases from V and 5 bases from J; junction bases left unmatched: 13. The CDR3 runs 16 residues. Looked up from germline, CDR1 is MRHNA and CDR2 is SNTAGT. The CDR3 spells CASRRLKGQNDNEQFF. The CDR3 nucleotides read TGTGCCAGCAGGCGGCTGAAGGGACAGAATGACAATGAGCAGTTCTTC.

The genes are TRBV3-1 (or the pseudogene TRBV3-2) and TRBJ2-5; 8 bases align to TRBD2. V trimming: 4 bases; J trimming: 5 bases; junction bases outside the gene matches: 18. This CDR3 is built from 18 residues. CDR1 and CDR2 (germline): LGHDT, YNNKEL (reference sequence). The CDR3 DNA is TGTGCCAGCAGCCCAGGGAGGGGAAGGCGGGGGGCCCGGGAGACCCAGTACTTC. The encoded protein is CASSPGRGRRGARETQYF.

This clone was counted a single time. This chain uses TRBV5-4 with TRBJ2-1; weak D call: TRBD1 (5 bases). The CDR3 length is 16 residues. The germline V gene has CDR1 SGHNT and CDR2 YYREEE (reference sequence). V dropped 0 bases and J dropped 6 bases, with 16 bases sitting between them. Written as DNA, the CDR3 is TGTGCCAGCAGCTTGGACTCGGACATTCTTTCCAATGAGCAGTTCTTC. Its translation: CASSLDSDILSNEQFF.

V is TRBV19 and J is TRBJ2-1, with 8 nucleotides matching TRBD2. The V segment lost 6 bases and the J segment 9 bases; nucleotides outside the gene matches: 4. This CDR3 is 12 amino acids long. Germline CDR1 is LNHDA and CDR2 is SQIVND (reference sequence). As DNA, the CDR3 is TGTGCCAGTAGCGGGGGGGCCGGTGAGCAGTTCTTC. It codes for CASSGGAGEQFF.

This chain connects TRBV30 to TRBJ2-1, with a weak D call TRBD1 (6 bases). Germline lookup yields CDR1 GTSNPN and CDR2 SVGIG (reference sequence). The CDR3 has 11 residues. V was shortened by 5 bases and J by 8 bases, with 10 bases between the two germline ends. The CDR3 sequence is CAWGNRDEQFF. The CDR3 DNA is TGTGCCTGGGGTAACAGGGATGAGCAGTTCTTC.

The chain uses TRBV7-6 and TRBJ1-6, with D perhaps TRBD1 (6 bases). The V gene lost 5 bases and the J gene lost 6 bases, with 17 bases spanning the gap. Germline V gives CDR1 SGHVS, CDR2 FNYEAQ. The CDR3 runs to 16 residues. The CDR3 is CASSPVRGQPNSPLHF. CDR3 coding DNA: TGTGCCAGCAGCCCGGTTCGAGGACAGCCTAATTCACCCCTCCACTTT.

The chain combines TRBV12-5 with TRBJ2-5; perhaps TRBD1 as D (7 bases). Germline assignment: CDR1 LGHNT and CDR2 FRNRAP. The CDR3 is made up of 15 amino acids. Trimming left V 6 bases short and J 4 bases short, with 18 bases between. The CDR3 here is CASGRGQVGGETQYF. Written as DNA, the CDR3 is TGTGCTAGTGGCCGCGGACAGGTGGGGGGAGAGACCCAGTACTTC.